This T cell receptor (beta chain) appears in the sequencing data of a study of T-cell memory formation after mild COVID-19. The table lists this clonotype with a few counts. TCRdb re-analysed the 5' RACE reads in MiXCR, keeping a single row per CDR3 protein. The repertoire consists of 280,000 or so distinct CDR3 sequences, with about 20% occurring once and the leading ten covering roughly 23%. The ends were cut back, 5 bases at V and 4 bases at J, with 15 bases in the middle. From germline, CDR1 is SGHVS and CDR2 FQNEAQ. CDR3 length: 14 amino acids. The sequence was collected from a man aged 18-30 years who had mild COVID-19 (a few samples of this study predate the infection). Cell type and time point are not known. The V gene is TRBV7-8, the J gene TRBJ2-7; D ambiguous. Sequenced input: PBMCs or a T cell subset sorted from them (not recorded which). The CDR3 reads CASSPRVRNYEQYF. For the CDR3, the DNA is TGTGCCAGCAGCCCGCGCGTCAGGAATTACGAGCAGTACTTC.